The 14 T cell receptor beta chains given below trace back to one sample, sequenced in a study of blood T cell repertoires in COVID-19. The protocol was immunoSEQ multiplex PCR, while the TCRdb copy is restricted to in-frame clones and leaves out a portion. This sample has a few hundred thousand clones; approximately 89% occur once, and the top ten carry about 7.8%. The specimen sequenced was peripheral blood. The receptors shown here come from a woman in her forties or fifties who had recovered from COVID-19.

The table lists this clone with a few counts. The chain carries TRBV28 and TRBJ1-1, with unresolved D. The CDR3 is 14 residues long. Trimming left V 7 bases short and J 0 bases short, with 12 bases between. Germline V gene lookup returns CDR1 MDHEN and CDR2 SYDVKM. This CDR3 is CASTVTQVNTEAFF. The CDR3 DNA follows: TGTGCCAGCACCGTTACCCAGGTGAACACTGAAGCTTTCTTT.

About this clone: The sample holds other DNA sequences that translate to the same CDR3. The chain is built from TRBV5-1 and TRBJ2-7; unclear D gene. V was shortened by 1 base and J by 3 bases, with 5 bases between the two germline ends. Germline CDR1 reads SGHRS; CDR2 reads YFSETQ. The CDR3 extends over 12 amino acids. CDR3 sequence reads: CASSLSGYEQYF. CDR3 sequence (DNA): TGCGCCAGCAGCTTGTCCGGCTACGAGCAGTACTTC.

The J gene is TRBJ1-1, the V gene TRBV15, with D possibly TRBD1 on 6 matching bases. Trimming removed 3 bases from V and 1 base from J, with 24 bases in between. The CDR3 spans 19 residues. The germline gives CDR1 LNHNV, CDR2 YYDKDF (reference sequence). CDR3 DNA sequence: TGTGCCACCAGCAGCCGAGCGGGGGGCAGCAGTTCTAGGAACACTGAAGCTTTCTTT. Protein: CATSSRAGGSSSRNTEAFF.

This clone was seen a few times. This sample includes further DNA sequences coding for the same CDR3. This chain links TRBV12-3 or TRBV12-4 with TRBJ1-1, with D unresolved. The CDR3 contains 13 residues. V was trimmed by 1 base and J by 4 bases, leaving 7 bases between them. CDR3 sequence reads: CASSLERSTEAFF. CDR3 sequence (DNA): TGTGCCAGCAGTTTAGAACGGAGCACTGAAGCTTTCTTT.

V and J are TRBV30 and TRBJ1-2, with 8 bases aligning to TRBD1. The germline gives CDR1 GTSNPN, CDR2 SVGIG (reference sequence). The CDR3 is 14 residues long. The V segment lost 5 bases and the J segment 7 bases; nucleotides outside the gene matches: 12. The CDR3 nucleotides read TGTGCCTGGGGACGGGACAGGACCTCGGCTGGCTACACCTTC. Protein sequence: CAWGRDRTSAGYTF.

The chain carries TRBV18 and TRBJ2-7, with D possibly matching TRBD2 (6 bases). The length of the CDR3 is 14 residues. Trimming removed 2 bases from V and 4 bases from J, with 12 bases in between. The germline V gene encodes CDR1 KGHSH and CDR2 LQKENI. This CDR3 is CASSPTDSGYEQYF. The DNA of the CDR3 is TGTGCCAGCTCACCAACCGACAGCGGGTACGAGCAGTACTTC.

This chain connects TRBV6-5 to TRBJ2-7, with 9 bases fitting TRBD1. CDR3 length: 13 amino acids. Germline assignment: CDR1 MNHEY and CDR2 SVGAGI. After removal of 6 bases from V and 7 bases from J, the junction contained 7 bases not matched to a gene. The CDR3 DNA reads TGTGCCAGCAGGATTCGGACAGGGGTAGAGCAGTACTTC. Its protein product is CASRIRTGVEQYF.

The chain couples TRBV3-1 (or the pseudogene TRBV3-2) to TRBJ2-5; D gene unclear. Per germline, CDR1 LGHDT and CDR2 YNNKEL (reference sequence). Trimming stripped 4 bases from V and 12 bases from J, with 15 bases between. This CDR3 has 12 amino acids. Written as DNA, the CDR3 is TGTGCCAGCAGCCTTTACGGTCTAGAAGAGTACTTC. This encodes CASSLYGLEEYF.

To note about this clone: Other DNA variants within this sample encode the same CDR3. V usage is TRBV6-6 and J usage is TRBJ1-3; TRBD1 matches at 7 bases. The V gene's germline CDR1 is MNHNY and CDR2 SVGAGI (reference sequence). The V segment lost 4 bases and the J segment 0 bases; nucleotides outside the gene matches: 3. The CDR3 is 15 amino acids. CDR3 bases: TGTGCCAGCAGTTTTGACAGGGCCTCTGGAAACACCATATATTTT. Its translation is CASSFDRASGNTIYF.

V gene TRBV5-3 combines with J gene TRBJ2-2, with 9 positions matching TRBD2. TRBV5-3 is an ORF for which the function is uncertain. J was trimmed by 6 bases and V by 2 bases; bases with no gene match: 5. CDR3 size: 15 residues. The CDR3 sequence: CARSFCGRGAGELFF. CDR3 sequence (DNA): TGTGCCAGAAGCTTCTGCGGGAGGGGCGCCGGGGAGCTGTTTTTT.

This clone was found once. The J gene is TRBJ1-1, the V gene TRBV30; no clear D. The germline gives CDR1 GTSNPN, CDR2 SVGIG (reference sequence). V lost 0 bases and J 7 bases, leaving 9 bases between the germline ends. The CDR3 contains 12 residues. The CDR3, as DNA: TGTGCCTGGAGTGTCCTCCCCTTTGAAGCTTTCTTT. Protein product: CAWSVLPFEAFF.

The V gene is TRBV4-3, the J gene TRBJ2-7, with 9 bases that match TRBD1. The CDR3 loop spans 14 amino acids. The trim removed 0 bases at V and 5 bases at J, leaving 2 bases unmatched. The germline CDR1 and CDR2 sequences are LGHNA and YSLEER. The CDR3 nucleotides read TGCGCCAGCAGCCAAGAACAGGGGGCCAACGAGCAGTACTTC. Translation: CASSQEQGANEQYF.

The gene calls are TRBV6-6 and TRBJ1-2; D is possibly TRBD1 (5 bases). V lost 6 bases, J lost 4 bases, and 15 bases lay in between. The germline CDR1 and CDR2 sequences are MNHNY and SVGAGI (reference sequence). This CDR3 is 14 amino acids long. In DNA form, the CDR3 reads TGTGCCAGCAGGGGGGAGGGAGGCCCCTATGGCTACACCTTC. The encoded protein is CASRGEGGPYGYTF.

This sequence joins TRBV15 and TRBJ2-1; 11 bases line up with TRBD2. This CDR3 is 15 amino acids long. J was trimmed by 5 bases and V by 3 bases; bases with no gene match: 3. In germline, CDR1 is LNHNV, CDR2 YYDKDF (reference sequence). DNA of the CDR3: TGTGCCACCAGCAGGGGGACTAGCGGAGACAATGAGCAGTTCTTC. This translates into CATSRGTSGDNEQFF. The complete variable domain, with remaining parts taken from reference TRBV15 and TRBJ2-1, reads DAMVIQNPRYQVTQFGKPVTLSCSQTLNHNVMYWYQQKSSQAPKLLFHYYDKDFNNEADTPDNFQSRRPNTSFCFLDIRSPGLGDTAMYLCATSRGTSGDNEQFFGPGTRLTVL.